The clone carrying this T cell receptor beta chain was picked up many times. Its matching antigen is unknown. This sample is part of a study of glioma-infiltrating T cells. Whole-study findings and limits: Non-neoplastic patients had below-expected tissue-blood divergence, while all gliomas exceeded expectation. Tissue and blood shared very few CDR3 sequences.

TCR alpha and beta CDR3 regions were amplified from RNA using iRepertoire nested multiplex PCR. Tissue mRNA or PBMC total RNA, roughly 100-400 ng, went into one-step reverse transcription and amplification. Using its own MiXCR run on the multiplex PCR reads, TCRdb lists one record per CDR3 protein. The table has roughly 130,000 distinct CDR3 sequences, more than 20% seen once. Material: glioma tissue, nonneoplastic brain tissue, or PBMCs (not recorded which). This TCR was recovered from a human donor with low-grade glioma or glioblastoma, undergoing nonglioma brain surgery, or in good health (not recorded which).

The CDR3 coding sequence is TGTGCCAGTAGTCATCTCGGGGGGACAGATACGCAGTATTTT. Its protein is CASSHLGGTDTQYF. The chain employs TRBV19 and TRBJ2-3; 7 bases line up with TRBD2. Losses at the gene ends were 5 bases for V and 3 bases for J; bases not matched to a gene: 5. CDR3 length: 14 residues. From germline, CDR1 is LNHDA and CDR2 SQIVND (reference sequence).